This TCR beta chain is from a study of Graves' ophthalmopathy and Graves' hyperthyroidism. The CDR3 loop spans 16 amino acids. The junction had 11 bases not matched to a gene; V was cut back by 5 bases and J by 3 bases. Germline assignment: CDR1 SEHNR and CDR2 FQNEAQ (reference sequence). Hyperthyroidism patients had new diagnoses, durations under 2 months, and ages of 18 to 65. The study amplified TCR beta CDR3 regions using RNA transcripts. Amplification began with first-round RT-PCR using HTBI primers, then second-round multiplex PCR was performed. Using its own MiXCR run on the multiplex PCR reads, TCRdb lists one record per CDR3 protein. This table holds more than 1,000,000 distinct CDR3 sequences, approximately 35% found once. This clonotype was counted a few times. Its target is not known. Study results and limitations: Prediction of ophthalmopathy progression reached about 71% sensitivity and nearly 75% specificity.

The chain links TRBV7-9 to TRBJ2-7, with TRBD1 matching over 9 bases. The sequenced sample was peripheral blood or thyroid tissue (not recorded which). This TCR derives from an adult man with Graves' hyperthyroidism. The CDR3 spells CASSPQPGQGFYEQYF. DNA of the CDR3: TGTGCCAGCAGCCCCCAGCCGGGACAGGGTTTCTACGAGCAGTACTTC.